The 4 T cell receptor beta chains presented below share a single source sample, sequenced in a study of cytomegalovirus exposure and HLA in healthy donors. The PCR ran on 60 Vbeta and 13 Jbeta primers. Measured with immunoSEQ multiplex PCR; TCRdb has only the in-frame clones, and not every one. The data show some 200,000 clones, with 82% seen just once and around 6% held by the top ten. Input material: PBMCs. The receptors shown here come from a woman aged 45 to 65 in good health and CMV-seropositive.

This clone turned up a few times. The CDR3: CASSLERRSNSPLHF. The DNA for the CDR3 is TGTGCCAGCAGCTTGGAACGAAGGAGTAATTCACCCCTCCACTTT. The chain is built from TRBV5-6 and TRBJ1-6, with D unclear. Germline assignment: CDR1 SGHDT and CDR2 YYEEEE. This CDR3 is 15 amino acids long. V was clipped by 0 bases and J by 6 bases, with 10 bases between them.

The CDR3 sequence is CATRTGVVGELFF. The CDR3 DNA reads TGTGCCACCCGGACAGGGGTAGTAGGGGAGCTGTTTTTT. The rearrangement links TRBV10-3 to TRBJ2-2, with 9 nucleotides matching TRBD1. The V gene end was trimmed by 10 bases and the J gene end by 8 bases; junction bases not matched to a gene: 8. There are 13 residues in the CDR3. Germline V gene lookup returns CDR1 ENHRY and CDR2 SYGVKD.

This clone was detected only once. The chain links TRBV7-9 to TRBJ1-1; possibly TRBD1 for D (5 bases). In germline, CDR1 is SEHNR, CDR2 FQNEAQ (reference sequence). The V end lost 5 bases, the J end lost 1 base, and 14 bases lay between the germline ends. The CDR3 extends over 15 amino acids. The CDR3 loop is CASSANNQGNTEAFF. The CDR3 DNA reads as TGTGCCAGCAGCGCGAACAACCAGGGGAACACTGAAGCTTTCTTT.

The chain uses TRBV28 and TRBJ1-1; D uncertain. Trimming pared 2 bases from V and 1 base from J, leaving 2 bases between. This CDR3 spans 12 amino acids. Germline V gene data show CDR1 as MDHEN and CDR2 as SYDVKM. The CDR3 reads CASSLQNTEAFF. CDR3 DNA sequence: TGTGCCAGCAGTTTACAGAACACTGAAGCTTTCTTT. Together with reference TRBV28 and TRBJ1-1, the CDR3 gives the full variable domain: DVKVTQSSRYLVKRTGEKVFLECVQDMDHENMFWYRQDPGLGLRLIYFSYDVKMKEKGDIPEGYSVSREKKERFSLILESASTNQTSMYLCASSLQNTEAFFGQGTRLTVV.